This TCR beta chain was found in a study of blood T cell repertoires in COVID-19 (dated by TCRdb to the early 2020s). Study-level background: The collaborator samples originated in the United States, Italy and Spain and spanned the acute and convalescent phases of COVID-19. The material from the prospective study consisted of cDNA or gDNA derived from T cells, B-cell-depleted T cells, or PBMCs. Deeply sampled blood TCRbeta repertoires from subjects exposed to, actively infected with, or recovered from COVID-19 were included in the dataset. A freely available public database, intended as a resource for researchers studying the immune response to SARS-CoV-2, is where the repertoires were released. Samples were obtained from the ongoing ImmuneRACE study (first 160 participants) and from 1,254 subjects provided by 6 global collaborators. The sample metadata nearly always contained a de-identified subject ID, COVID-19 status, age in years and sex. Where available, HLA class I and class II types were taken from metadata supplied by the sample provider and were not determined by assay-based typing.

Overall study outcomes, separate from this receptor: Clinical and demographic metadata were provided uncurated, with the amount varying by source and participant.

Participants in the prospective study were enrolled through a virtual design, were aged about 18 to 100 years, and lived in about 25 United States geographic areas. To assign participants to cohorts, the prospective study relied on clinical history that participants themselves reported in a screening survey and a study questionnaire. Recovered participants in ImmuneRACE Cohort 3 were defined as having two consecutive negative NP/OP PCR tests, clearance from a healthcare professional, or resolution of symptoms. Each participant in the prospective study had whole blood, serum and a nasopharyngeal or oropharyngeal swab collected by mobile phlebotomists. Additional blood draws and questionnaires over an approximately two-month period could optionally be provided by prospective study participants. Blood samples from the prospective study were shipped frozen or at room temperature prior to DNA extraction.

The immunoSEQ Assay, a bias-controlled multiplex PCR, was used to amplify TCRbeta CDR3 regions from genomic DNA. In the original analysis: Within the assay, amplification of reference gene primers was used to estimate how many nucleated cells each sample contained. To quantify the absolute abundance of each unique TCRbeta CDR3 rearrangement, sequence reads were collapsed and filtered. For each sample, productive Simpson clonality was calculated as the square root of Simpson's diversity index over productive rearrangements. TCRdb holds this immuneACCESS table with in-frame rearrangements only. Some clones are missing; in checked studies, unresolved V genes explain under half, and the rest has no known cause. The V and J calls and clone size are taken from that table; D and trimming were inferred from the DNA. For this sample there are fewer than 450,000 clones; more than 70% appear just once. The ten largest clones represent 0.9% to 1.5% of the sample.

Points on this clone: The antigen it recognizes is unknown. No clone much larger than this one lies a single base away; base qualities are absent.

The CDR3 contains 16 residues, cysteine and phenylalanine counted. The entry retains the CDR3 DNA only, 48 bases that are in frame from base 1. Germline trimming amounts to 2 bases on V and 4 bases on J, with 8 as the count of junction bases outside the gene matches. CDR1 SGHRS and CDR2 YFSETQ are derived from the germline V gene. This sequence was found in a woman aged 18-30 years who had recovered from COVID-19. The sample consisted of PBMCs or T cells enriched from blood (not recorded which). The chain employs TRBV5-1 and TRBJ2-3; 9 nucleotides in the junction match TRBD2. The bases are TGCGCCAGCAGCTTTGGGCTAGCGGGGAACGCAGATACGCAGTATTTT. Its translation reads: CASSFGLAGNADTQYF.